This entry describes one T cell receptor (beta chain). Its specificity is not known. These data come from a study of molecular identifiers for immune sequencing clone quantification. This CDR3 region has 15 residues. The ends were cut back, 1 base at V and 5 bases at J, with 12 bases in the middle. The germline gives CDR1 LNHDA, CDR2 SQIVND (reference sequence). As previously described, bulk TCR libraries were made using listed TCR primers. MiXCR, run by TCRdb on the PCR reads, gives a single entry per CDR3 protein. Altogether approximately 670,000 distinct CDR3 sequences are present, just under 20% being singletons, with the ten largest covering under 0.95%. Study findings and constraints: Whereas clones above 20 RNA copies held under 1% of naive-cell molecules, they held over 97% of effector molecules.

The TCR was taken from a human donor in good health. Some libraries in this study had Jurkat cell RNA spiked in. This chain joins TRBV19 and TRBJ1-5; D may be TRBD1 (5 bases). The sequencing input was naive CD8+ T cells from blood, with Jurkat cell RNA spiked in. The subset is: FACS-sorted CD8+CD4-CCR7+CD45RA+ naive T cells. The CDR3 DNA is TGTGCCAGTAGTATAGGAGCAAGGGGTGATCAGCCCCAGCATTTT. Amino acid sequence: CASSIGARGDQPQHF.